This T cell receptor (beta chain) originates from a study of T cells in narcolepsy. Study information: Donors had narcolepsy type 1 or type 2, or were healthy controls.

A remark on this clone: The antigen is not known.

General study points: No autoreactive T cell clone sequences appeared in some memory CD4+ repertoires. Reportedly, autoreactive clonotypes were serially detected in patients' blood but not controls'.

CDR1 and CDR2 (germline): SGHAT, FQDESV (reference sequence). V lost 5 bases to trimming and J lost 4 bases, with 17 bases between them. This CDR3 has 16 amino acids. The data were produced by immunoSEQ multiplex PCR, yet TCRdb's version contains in-frame clones alone and is incomplete. The profile covers some 34,000 clones, with roughly nine tenths appearing a single time and more than 0.95% taken by the ten largest. The sequence derives from a human donor with narcolepsy. The material sequenced was CD45RA- memory CD4+ T cells from PBMCs. The V gene is TRBV11-1, the J gene TRBJ2-2; the D gene is possibly TRBD1 (5 bases). The CDR3 sequence is CASSQGAARTTGELFF. CDR3 nucleotide sequence: TGTGCCAGCAGCCAAGGGGCAGCCCGAACCACCGGGGAGCTGTTTTTT.